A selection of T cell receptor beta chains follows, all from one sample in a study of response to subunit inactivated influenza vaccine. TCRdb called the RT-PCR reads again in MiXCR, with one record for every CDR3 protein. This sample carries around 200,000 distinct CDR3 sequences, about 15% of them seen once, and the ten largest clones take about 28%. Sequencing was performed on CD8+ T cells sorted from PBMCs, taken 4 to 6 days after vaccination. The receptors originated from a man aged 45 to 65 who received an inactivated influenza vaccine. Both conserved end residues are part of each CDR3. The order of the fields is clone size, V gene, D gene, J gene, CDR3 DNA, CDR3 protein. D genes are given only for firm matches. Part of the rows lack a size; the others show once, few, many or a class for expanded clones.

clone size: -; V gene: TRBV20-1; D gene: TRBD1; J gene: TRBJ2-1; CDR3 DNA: TGCAGTGCTATGGGCCCCACCGGGACAGAATTATACAATGAGCAGTTCTTC; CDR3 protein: CSAMGPTGTELYNEQFF
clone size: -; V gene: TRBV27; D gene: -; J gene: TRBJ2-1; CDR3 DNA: TGTGCCAGCACCTCCCCCGGGGGAGTATTCGAGAATGAGCAGTTCTTC; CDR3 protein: CASTSPGGVFENEQFF
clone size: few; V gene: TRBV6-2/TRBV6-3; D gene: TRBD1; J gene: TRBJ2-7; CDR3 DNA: TGTGCCAGCAGTTACTCGTGGGTCCCGGGACAGAGGGACGAGCAGTACTTC; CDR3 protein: CASSYSWVPGQRDEQYF
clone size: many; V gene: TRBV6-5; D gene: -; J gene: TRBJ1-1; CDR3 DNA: TGTGCCAGCAGTTACTCTGCAGGGGTAAACACTGAAGCTTTCTTT; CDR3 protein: CASSYSAGVNTEAFF
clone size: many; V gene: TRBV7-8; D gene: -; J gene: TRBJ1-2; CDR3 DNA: TGTGCCAGCAGCTCGATCCATAACTATGGCTACACCTTC; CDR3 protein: CASSSIHNYGYTF
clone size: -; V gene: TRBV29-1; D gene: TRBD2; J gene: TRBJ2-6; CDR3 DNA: TGCAGCGTTGCCCGACTAGCGGGGCTAGGAACAAGTGGGGCCAACGTCCTGACTTTC; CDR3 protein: CSVARLAGLGTSGANVLTF
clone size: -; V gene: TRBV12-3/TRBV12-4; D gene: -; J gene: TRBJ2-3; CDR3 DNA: TGTGCCAGCAGCCCAGCGAGTAGCGGTACTTACGCAGATACGCAGTATTTT; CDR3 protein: CASSPASSGTYADTQYF
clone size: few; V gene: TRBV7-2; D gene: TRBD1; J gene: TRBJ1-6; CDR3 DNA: TGTGCCAGCAGCTTAGTGGGACAGGGGGGATCACCCCTCCACTTT; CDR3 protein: CASSLVGQGGSPLHF
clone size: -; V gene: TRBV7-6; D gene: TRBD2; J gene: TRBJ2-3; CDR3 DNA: TGTGCCAGCAGCTTGGAGCGGGAAAGCACAGATACGCAGTATTTT; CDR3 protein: CASSLERESTDTQYF
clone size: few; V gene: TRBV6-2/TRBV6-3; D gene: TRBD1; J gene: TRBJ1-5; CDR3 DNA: TGTGCCAGCAGTTGGACAGGGGATAGCAATCAGCCCCAGCATTTT; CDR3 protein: CASSWTGDSNQPQHF
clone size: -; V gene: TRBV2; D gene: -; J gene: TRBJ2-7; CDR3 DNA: TGTGCCAGCAGTGGGGGGACAATTACCAGCCTCTACGAGCAGTGCTTC; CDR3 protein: CASSGGTITSLYEQCF
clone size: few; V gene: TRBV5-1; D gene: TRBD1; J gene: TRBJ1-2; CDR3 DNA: TGCGCCAGCAGCTTGGTGGGACAGGGGCTGGATGGCTACACCTTC; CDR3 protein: CASSLVGQGLDGYTF
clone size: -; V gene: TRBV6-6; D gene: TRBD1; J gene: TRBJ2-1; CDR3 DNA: TGTGCCATGGCGACAGGGGCTGGCAATGAGCAGTTCTTC; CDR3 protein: CAMATGAGNEQFF
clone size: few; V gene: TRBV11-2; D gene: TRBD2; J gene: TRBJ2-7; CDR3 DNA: TGTGCCAGCAGCTTAACCCGGATAGCGGGGGAGTACTTC; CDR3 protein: CASSLTRIAGEYF
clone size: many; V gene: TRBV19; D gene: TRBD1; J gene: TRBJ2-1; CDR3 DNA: TGTGCCAGTAGCGAGGGACAGGGATTCAATGAGCAGTTCTTC; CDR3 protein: CASSEGQGFNEQFF
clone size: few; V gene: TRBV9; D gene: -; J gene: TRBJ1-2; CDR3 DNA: TGTGCCAGCAGTTCTTCAAGATTGGGAGGCTATGGCTACACCTTC; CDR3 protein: CASSSSRLGGYGYTF
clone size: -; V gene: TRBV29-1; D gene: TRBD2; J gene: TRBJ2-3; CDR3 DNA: TGCAGCGCAAGACTAGCGAGCACAGATACGCAGTATTTT; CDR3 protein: CSARLASTDTQYF
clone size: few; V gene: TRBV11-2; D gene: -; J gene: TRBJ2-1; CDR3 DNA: TGTGCCAGCAGACGAGGGACGCCTCCCTACAATGAGCAGTTCTTC; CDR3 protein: CASRRGTPPYNEQFF
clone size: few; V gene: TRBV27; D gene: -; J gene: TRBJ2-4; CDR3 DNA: TGTGCCAGCAGAATCGCCGGGACACCAAAAAACATTCAGTACTTC; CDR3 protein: CASRIAGTPKNIQYF
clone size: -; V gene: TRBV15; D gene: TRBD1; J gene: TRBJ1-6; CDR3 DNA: TGTGCCACCAGCTACCGGGACAGCGGTAATTCACCCCTCCACTTT; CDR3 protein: CATSYRDSGNSPLHF
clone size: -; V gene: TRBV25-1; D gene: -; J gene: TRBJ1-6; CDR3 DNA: TGTGCCAGCACTGGGGGCGGAGGTTCACCCCTCCACTTT; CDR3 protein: CASTGGGGSPLHF
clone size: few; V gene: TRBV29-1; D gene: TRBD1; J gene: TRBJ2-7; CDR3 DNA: TGCAGCGTTGTTGGGGAAGGCGACAGGGAGTACGAGCAGTACTTC; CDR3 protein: CSVVGEGDREYEQYF
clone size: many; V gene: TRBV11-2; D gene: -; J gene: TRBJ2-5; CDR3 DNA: TGTGCCAGCAGCTCCGCCAACCAAGAGACCCAGTACTTC; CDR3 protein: CASSSANQETQYF
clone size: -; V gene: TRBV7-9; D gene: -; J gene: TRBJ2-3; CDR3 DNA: TGTGCCAGCAGCGGGGGCACAGATACGCAGTATTTT; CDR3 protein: CASSGGTDTQYF
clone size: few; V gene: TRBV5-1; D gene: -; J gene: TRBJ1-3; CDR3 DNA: TGCGCCAGCAGCGTGGACAGCTTAACTGGAAACACCATATATTTT; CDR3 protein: CASSVDSLTGNTIYF
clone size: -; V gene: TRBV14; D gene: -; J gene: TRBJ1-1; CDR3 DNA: TGTGCCAGCAGCCAAGTAGACAGAGGTCCGGCTGAAGCTTTCTTT; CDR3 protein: CASSQVDRGPAEAFF
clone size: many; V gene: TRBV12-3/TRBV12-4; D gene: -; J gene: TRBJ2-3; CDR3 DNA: TGTGCCAGCACCCCCCGGACCTTACTCGGGGATACGCAGTATTTT; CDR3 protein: CASTPRTLLGDTQYF
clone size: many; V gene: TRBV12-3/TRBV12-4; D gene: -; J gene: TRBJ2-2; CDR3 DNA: TGTGCCAGCCAAAATCGTGACGGCAACACCGGGGAGCTGTTTTTT; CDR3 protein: CASQNRDGNTGELFF
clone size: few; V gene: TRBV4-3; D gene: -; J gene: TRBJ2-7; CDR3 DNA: TGCGCCAGCAGCCAAGGAGTGGATAACTCCTACGAGCAGTACTTC; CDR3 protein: CASSQGVDNSYEQYF
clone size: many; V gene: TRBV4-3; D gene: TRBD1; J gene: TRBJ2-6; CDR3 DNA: TGCGCCAGCAGCCAAGAACCGGGACAGGGGGCGTCTGGGGCCAACGTCCTGACTTTC; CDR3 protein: CASSQEPGQGASGANVLTF
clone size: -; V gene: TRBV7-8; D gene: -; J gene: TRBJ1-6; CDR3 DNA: TGTGCCAGCAGCTTAGGGGCAGGGACCAATTCACCCCTCCACTTT; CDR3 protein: CASSLGAGTNSPLHF
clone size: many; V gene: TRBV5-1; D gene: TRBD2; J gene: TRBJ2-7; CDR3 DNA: TGCGCCAGCAGCTCAGGGGGACTAGCGGGAGGGAGCTACGAGCAGTACTTC; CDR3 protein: CASSSGGLAGGSYEQYF
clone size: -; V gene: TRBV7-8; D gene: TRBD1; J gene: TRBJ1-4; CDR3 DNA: TGTGCCAGCAGCTTACAAACAGGGGCCCTCGTGGAAAAACTGTTTTTT; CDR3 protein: CASSLQTGALVEKLFF
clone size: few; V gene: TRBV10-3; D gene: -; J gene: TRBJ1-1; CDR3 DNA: TGTGCCATCAGTGAGTCGGCCGGAACGAACACTGAAGCTTTCTTT; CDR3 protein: CAISESAGTNTEAFF
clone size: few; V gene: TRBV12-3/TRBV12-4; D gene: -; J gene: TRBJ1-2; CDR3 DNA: TGTGCCAGCAGTTTAGTTGGGTGGTCTTGGGGCGGCTACACCTTC; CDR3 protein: CASSLVGWSWGGYTF
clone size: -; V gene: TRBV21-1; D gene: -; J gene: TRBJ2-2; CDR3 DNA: TGTGCCAGTTTGGGGGAGGTCCACCGGGAGCTGTTTTTT; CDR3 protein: CASLGEVHRELFF
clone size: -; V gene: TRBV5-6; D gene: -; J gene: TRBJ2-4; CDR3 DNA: TGTGCCAGCAGCCCAACAGCCGGGACGAACATTCAGTACTTC; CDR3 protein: CASSPTAGTNIQYF
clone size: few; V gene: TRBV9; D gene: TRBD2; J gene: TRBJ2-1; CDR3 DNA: TGTGCCAGCGGACTAGCGGATGAGAGCGGCCGTACCTACAATGAGCAGTTCTTC; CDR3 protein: CASGLADESGRTYNEQFF
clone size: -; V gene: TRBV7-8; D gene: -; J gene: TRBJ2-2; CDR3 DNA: TGTGCCAGCAGTCCCGGGAGTGGAACCGGGGAGCTGTTTTTT; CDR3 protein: CASSPGSGTGELFF
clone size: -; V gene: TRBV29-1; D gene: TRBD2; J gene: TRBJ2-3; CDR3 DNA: TGCAGCGTTGAGCCTAGCGGGGTTGAAGATACGCAGTATTTT; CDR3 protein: CSVEPSGVEDTQYF
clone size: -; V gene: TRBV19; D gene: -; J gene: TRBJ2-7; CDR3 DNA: TGTGCCAGTAGTATGGGGCCGTCCTACGAGCAGTACTTC; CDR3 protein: CASSMGPSYEQYF
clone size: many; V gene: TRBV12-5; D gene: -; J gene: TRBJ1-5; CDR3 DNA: TGTGCTAGTGGCCCCGGACGACGCAATCAGCCCCAGCATTTT; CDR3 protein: CASGPGRRNQPQHF
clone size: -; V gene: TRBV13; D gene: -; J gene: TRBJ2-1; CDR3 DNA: TGTGCCAGCAGCTTAGCCCCGCCGGGACATCAGAATGAGCAGTTCTTC; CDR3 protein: CASSLAPPGHQNEQFF
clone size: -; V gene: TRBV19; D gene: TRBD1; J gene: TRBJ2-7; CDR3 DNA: TGTGCCAGTAGGCAGGGGGCGGGAGAGCAGTACTTC; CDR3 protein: CASRQGAGEQYF
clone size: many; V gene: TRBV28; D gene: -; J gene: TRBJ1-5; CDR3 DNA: TGTGCCAGCAGTACTATCCACGGACCAAGTAGCAATCAGCCCCAGCATTTT; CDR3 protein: CASSTIHGPSSNQPQHF
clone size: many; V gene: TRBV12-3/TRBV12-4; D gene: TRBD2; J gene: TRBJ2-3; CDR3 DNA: TGTGCCAGCAGTGCTGGACTAGCGGGGGGCCTAGATACGCAGTATTTT; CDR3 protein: CASSAGLAGGLDTQYF
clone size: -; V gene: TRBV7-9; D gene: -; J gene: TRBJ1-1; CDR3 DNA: TGTGCCAGCAGAAAGGGGGGCATGAACACTGAAGCTTTCTTT; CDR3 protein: CASRKGGMNTEAFF
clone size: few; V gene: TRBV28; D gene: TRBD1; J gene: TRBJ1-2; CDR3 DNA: TGTGCCGGCCGGGACAGGAGTAACTATGGCTACACCTTC; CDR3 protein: CAGRDRSNYGYTF
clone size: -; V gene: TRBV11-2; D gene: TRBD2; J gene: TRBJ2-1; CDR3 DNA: TGTGCCAGCAGCTTAGGGGTTTCTAGCGGGGGGGCTCGGCAGTTCTTC; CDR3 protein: CASSLGVSSGGARQFF
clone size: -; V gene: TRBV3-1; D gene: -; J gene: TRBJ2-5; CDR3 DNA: TGTGCCAGCAGCCAAGATTACAGGGCGACGTCGGAGACCCAGTACTTC; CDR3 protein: CASSQDYRATSETQYF
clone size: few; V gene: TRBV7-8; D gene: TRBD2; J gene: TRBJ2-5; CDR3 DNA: TGTGCCAGCAGCCCCCGGGGGGGAGTGTACTTC; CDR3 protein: CASSPRGGVYF
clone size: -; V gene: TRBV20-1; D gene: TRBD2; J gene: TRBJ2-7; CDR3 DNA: TGCAGTGCTAGAGATCAGAGTAGCGGGGCGGGCCCATTCTACGAGCAGTACTTC; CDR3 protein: CSARDQSSGAGPFYEQYF
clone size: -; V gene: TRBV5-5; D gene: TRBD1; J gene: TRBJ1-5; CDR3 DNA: TGTGCCAGCAGCTTGGGTGGAGGGGGCCATCAGCCCCAGCATTTT; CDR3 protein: CASSLGGGGHQPQHF
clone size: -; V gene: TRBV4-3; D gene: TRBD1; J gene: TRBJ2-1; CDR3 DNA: TGCGCCAGCAGCCACACCGGGACAGCTGAGGAAGGCCAGTTCTTC; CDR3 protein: CASSHTGTAEEGQFF
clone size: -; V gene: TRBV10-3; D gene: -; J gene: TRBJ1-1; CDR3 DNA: TGTGCCATCAGTCAAACCACAGGGTTTACTGAAGCTTTCTTT; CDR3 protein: CAISQTTGFTEAFF